The T cell receptor (beta chain) under discussion was sequenced for a study of metastatic and nonmetastatic thyroid tumors. The table lists this clone with a few counts. A read error may be the cause here, since a much bigger clone is one base away. Germline CDR1 and CDR2: LNHDA and SQIVND (reference sequence). The CDR3 has 15 amino acids. The ends were cut back, 1 base at V and 5 bases at J, with 14 bases in the middle. TCRdb reprocessed the PCR reads via MiXCR. The sample records about 50,000 clones, roughly 20% being singletons. Until they underwent thyroid surgery, no patient had received any treatment.

The sequenced material came from blood. The chain is built from TRBV19 and TRBJ2-5; D is possibly TRBD1 or TRBD2 (5 bases each). The TCR comes from a female donor with papillary thyroid cancer or a benign thyroid nodule (not recorded which). Some clones in this sample may be carry-over from other donors' samples. The CDR3 is CASSIGEGRQETQYF. The CDR3 bases are TGTGCCAGTAGTATAGGAGAGGGGCGGCAGGAGACCCAGTACTTC. Full variable domain (rest looked up from reference TRBV19 and TRBJ2-5): DGGITQSPKYLFRKEGQNVTLSCEQNLNHDAMYWYRQDPGQGLRLIYYSQIVNDFQKGDIAEGYSVSREKKESFPLTVTSAQKNPTAFYLCASSIGEGRQETQYFGPGTRLLVL.